This is a list of T cell receptor beta chains from one sample in a study of T cell responses to AZD1222 COVID-19 vaccine. Using immunoSEQ multiplex PCR, the repertoire was profiled, and TCRdb retains in-frame clones only, with some absent. The sample lists approximately 42,000 clones, about 91% occurring once. The sample here was peripheral blood, taken 28 days after the second AZD1222 dose. The origin of the receptors is an adult who received the AZD1222 COVID-19 vaccine. The CDR3 runs from the conserved cysteine through the conserved F or W. Fields, in order: J gene, CDR3 length, V gene, CDR3 protein.

j_gene: TRBJ2-3; len: 18; v_gene: TRBV7-3; CDR3aa: CASSPLGAQANVFNTQYF
j_gene: TRBJ2-1; len: 16; v_gene: TRBV7-3; CDR3aa: CASSLESGAVNNEQFF
j_gene: TRBJ2-3; len: 15; v_gene: TRBV5-1; CDR3aa: CASSLAGGPSDTQYF
j_gene: TRBJ2-7; len: 14; v_gene: TRBV5-1; CDR3aa: CASSLGTGLAEQYF
j_gene: TRBJ2-1; len: 17; v_gene: TRBV11-2; CDR3aa: CASRFISGRRGVNEQFF
j_gene: TRBJ1-5; len: 15; v_gene: TRBV11-1; CDR3aa: CASSYSGGVNQPQHF
j_gene: TRBJ2-1; len: 16; v_gene: TRBV24-1; CDR3aa: CATSDHPGQGVHEQFF
j_gene: TRBJ2-1; len: 16; v_gene: TRBV5-1; CDR3aa: CASSPGTGGPYNEQFF
j_gene: TRBJ1-6; len: 14; v_gene: TRBV9; CDR3aa: CASSVGGEGSPLHF
j_gene: TRBJ2-3; len: 20; v_gene: TRBV3-1/TRBV3-2; CDR3aa: CASSQGLPGLAGASTDTQYF
j_gene: TRBJ2-5; len: 14; v_gene: TRBV23-1; CDR3aa: CASSQSQRAGTQYF
j_gene: TRBJ1-1; len: 14; v_gene: TRBV18; CDR3aa: CASSPQGENTEAFF
j_gene: TRBJ2-4; len: 13; v_gene: TRBV25-1; CDR3aa: CASGNPGGDLQYF
j_gene: TRBJ1-2; len: 14; v_gene: TRBV5-6; CDR3aa: CASSLIGATYGYTF
j_gene: TRBJ2-5; len: 15; v_gene: TRBV11-3; CDR3aa: CASSLGARGQETQYF
j_gene: TRBJ1-1; len: 15; v_gene: TRBV19; CDR3aa: CASSIRAPEGTEAFF
j_gene: TRBJ1-2; len: 15; v_gene: TRBV19; CDR3aa: CASSIRRDTNYGYTF
j_gene: TRBJ2-7; len: 17; v_gene: TRBV27; CDR3aa: CASSYKTGTEVSYEQYF
j_gene: TRBJ1-5; len: 13; v_gene: TRBV15; CDR3aa: CATSRDLGQPQHF
j_gene: TRBJ2-3; len: 13; v_gene: TRBV12-3/TRBV12-4; CDR3aa: CASSSSLTDTQYF
j_gene: TRBJ1-4; len: 10; v_gene: TRBV20-1; CDR3aa: CSAGAEKLFF
j_gene: TRBJ1-6; len: 15; v_gene: TRBV28; CDR3aa: CASRLPSSYNSPLHF
j_gene: TRBJ1-1; len: 13; v_gene: TRBV6-2/TRBV6-3; CDR3aa: CASSYRGNTEAFF
j_gene: TRBJ1-2; len: 17; v_gene: TRBV3-1/TRBV3-2; CDR3aa: CASSLRDRGLRNYGYTF
j_gene: TRBJ2-7; len: 11; v_gene: TRBV30; CDR3aa: CAWSVLYEQYF
j_gene: TRBJ2-2; len: 15; v_gene: TRBV2; CDR3aa: CASRGLAGPTGELFF
j_gene: TRBJ1-5; len: 14; v_gene: TRBV7-9; CDR3aa: CASSLGGGNQPQHF
j_gene: TRBJ2-5; len: 21; v_gene: TRBV18; CDR3aa: CASSSRTGLVSGGAVEETQYF
j_gene: TRBJ2-7; len: 17; v_gene: TRBV27; CDR3aa: CASSPRVSSGESYEQYF
j_gene: TRBJ1-2; len: 11; v_gene: TRBV29-1; CDR3aa: CSDQGARGYTF
j_gene: TRBJ1-1; len: 13; v_gene: TRBV29-1; CDR3aa: CSGNRGMNTEAFF